This T cell receptor beta chain is from a study of T cell responses to AZD1222 COVID-19 vaccine. The table came from immunoSEQ multiplex PCR; TCRdb's copy has only in-frame clones and leaves some out. The sample includes about 89,000 clones, around 83% of them seen just once. V was shortened by 7 bases and J by 1 base, with 10 bases between the two germline ends. From germline, CDR1 is LNHDA and CDR2 SQIVND (reference sequence). The CDR3 is made up of 13 amino acids. The TCR was taken from an adult who received the AZD1222 COVID-19 vaccine. Sequences were derived from peripheral blood, sampled 28 days after the second AZD1222 dose. This sequence joins TRBV19 and TRBJ1-1, with D hard to call. The CDR3 loop is CASNQRENTEAFF. The DNA of the CDR3 is TGTGCCAGTAATCAACGAGAGAACACTGAAGCTTTCTTT.